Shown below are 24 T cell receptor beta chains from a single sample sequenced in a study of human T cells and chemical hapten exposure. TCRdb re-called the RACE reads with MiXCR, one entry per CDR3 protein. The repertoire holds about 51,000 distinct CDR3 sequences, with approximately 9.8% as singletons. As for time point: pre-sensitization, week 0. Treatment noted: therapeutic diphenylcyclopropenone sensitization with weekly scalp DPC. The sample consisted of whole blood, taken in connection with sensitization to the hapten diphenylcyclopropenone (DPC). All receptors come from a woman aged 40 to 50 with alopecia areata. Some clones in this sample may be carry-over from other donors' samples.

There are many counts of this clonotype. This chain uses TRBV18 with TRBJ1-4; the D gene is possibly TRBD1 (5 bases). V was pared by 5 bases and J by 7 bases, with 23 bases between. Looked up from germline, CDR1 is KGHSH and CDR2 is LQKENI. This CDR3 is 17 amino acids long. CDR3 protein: CASSAGTQGTVGEKLFF. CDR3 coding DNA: TGTGCCAGCTCAGCCGGGACTCAAGGGACCGTTGGTGAAAAACTGTTTTTT. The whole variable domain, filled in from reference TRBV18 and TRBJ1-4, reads NAGVMQNPRHLVRRRGQEARLRCSPMKGHSHVYWYRQLPEEGLKFMVYLQKENIIDESGMPKERFSAEFPKEGPSILRIQQVVRGDSAAYFCASSAGTQGTVGEKLFFGSGTQLSVL.

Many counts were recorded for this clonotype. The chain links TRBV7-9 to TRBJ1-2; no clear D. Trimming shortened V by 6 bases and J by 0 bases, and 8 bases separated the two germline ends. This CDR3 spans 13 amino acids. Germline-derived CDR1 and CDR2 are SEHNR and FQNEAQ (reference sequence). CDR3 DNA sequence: TGTGCCAGCAGTTTGGACGCTAACTATGGCTACACCTTC. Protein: CASSLDANYGYTF.

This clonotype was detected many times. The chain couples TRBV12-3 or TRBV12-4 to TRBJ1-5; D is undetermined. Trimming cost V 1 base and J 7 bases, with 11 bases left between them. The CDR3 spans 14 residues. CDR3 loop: CASSLERGGQPQHF. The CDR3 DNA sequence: TGTGCCAGCAGTTTAGAACGGGGTGGACAGCCCCAGCATTTT.

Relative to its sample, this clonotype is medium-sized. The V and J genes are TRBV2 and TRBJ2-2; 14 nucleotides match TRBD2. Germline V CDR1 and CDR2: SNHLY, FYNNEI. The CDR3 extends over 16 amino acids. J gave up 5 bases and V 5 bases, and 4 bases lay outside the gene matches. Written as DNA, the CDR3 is TGTGCCAGCAGTTGGACTAGCGGGGGGACGACCGGGGAGCTGTTTTTT. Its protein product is CASSWTSGGTTGELFF.

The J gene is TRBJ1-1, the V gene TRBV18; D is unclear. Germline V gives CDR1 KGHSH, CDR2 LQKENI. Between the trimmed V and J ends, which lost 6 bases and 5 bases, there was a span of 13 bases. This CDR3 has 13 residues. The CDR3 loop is CASSYQTDTEAFF. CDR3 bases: TGTGCCAGCTCGTACCAGACCGATACTGAAGCTTTCTTT.

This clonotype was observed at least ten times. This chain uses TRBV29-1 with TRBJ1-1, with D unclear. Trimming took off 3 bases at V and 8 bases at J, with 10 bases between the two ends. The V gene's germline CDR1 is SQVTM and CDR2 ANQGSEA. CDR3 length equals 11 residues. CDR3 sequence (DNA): TGCAGCGTTGAGTGGACTGGCGAAGCTTTCTTT. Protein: CSVEWTGEAFF.

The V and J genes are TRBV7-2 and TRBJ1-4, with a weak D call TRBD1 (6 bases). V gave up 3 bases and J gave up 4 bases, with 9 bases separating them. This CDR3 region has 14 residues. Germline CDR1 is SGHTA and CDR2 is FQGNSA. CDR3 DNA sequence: TGTGCCAGCAGCTTTCAGGGGTTTAATGAAAAACTGTTTTTT. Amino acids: CASSFQGFNEKLFF.

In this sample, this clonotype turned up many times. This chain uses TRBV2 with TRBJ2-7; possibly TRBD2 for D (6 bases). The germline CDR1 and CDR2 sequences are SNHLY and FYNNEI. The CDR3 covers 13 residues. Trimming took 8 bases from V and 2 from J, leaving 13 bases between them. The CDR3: CASETGEAYEQYF. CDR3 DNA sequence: TGTGCCAGCGAGACGGGGGAGGCCTACGAGCAGTACTTC.

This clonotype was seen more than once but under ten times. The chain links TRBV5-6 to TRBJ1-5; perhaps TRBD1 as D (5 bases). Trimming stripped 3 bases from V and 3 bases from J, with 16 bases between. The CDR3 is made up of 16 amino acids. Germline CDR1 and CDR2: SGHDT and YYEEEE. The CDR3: CASSWGGTADNQPQHF. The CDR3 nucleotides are TGTGCCAGCAGCTGGGGAGGGACGGCCGACAATCAGCCCCAGCATTTT.

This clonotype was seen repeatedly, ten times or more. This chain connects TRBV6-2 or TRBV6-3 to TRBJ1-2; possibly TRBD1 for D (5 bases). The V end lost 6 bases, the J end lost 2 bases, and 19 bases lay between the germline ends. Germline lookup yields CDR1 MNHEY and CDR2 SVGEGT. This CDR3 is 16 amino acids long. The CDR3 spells CASRPGLYGANYGYTF. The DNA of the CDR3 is TGTGCCAGCAGGCCCGGACTCTACGGGGCCAACTATGGCTACACCTTC.

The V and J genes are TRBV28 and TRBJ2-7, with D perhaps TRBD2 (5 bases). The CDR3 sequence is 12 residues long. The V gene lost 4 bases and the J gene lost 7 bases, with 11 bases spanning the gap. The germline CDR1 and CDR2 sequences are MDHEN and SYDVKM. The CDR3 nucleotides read TGTGCCAGCAGTTGGGAGACGGGGGAGCAGTACTTC. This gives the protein CASSWETGEQYF.

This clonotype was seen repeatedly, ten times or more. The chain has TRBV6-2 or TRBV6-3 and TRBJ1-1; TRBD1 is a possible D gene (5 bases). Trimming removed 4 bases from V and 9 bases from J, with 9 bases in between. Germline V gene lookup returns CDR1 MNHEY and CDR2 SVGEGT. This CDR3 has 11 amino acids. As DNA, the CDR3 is TGTGCCAGCAGTTTGAAGGGGAAAGCTTTCTTT. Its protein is CASSLKGKAFF.

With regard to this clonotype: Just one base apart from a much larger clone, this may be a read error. The CDR3 DNA sequence: TGTGCCAGTAGTATAGTCCCGGGGGCTAATGAAAACCTGTTTTTT. Translated: CASSIVPGANENLFF. The chain joins TRBV19 to TRBJ1-4; maybe TRBD1 (6 bases). CDR1 and CDR2 from the germline V gene are LNHDA and SQIVND (reference sequence). This CDR3 contains 15 residues. The full variable domain, completed using reference TRBV19 and TRBJ1-4, is DGGITQSPKYLFRKEGQNVTLSCEQNLNHDAMYWYRQDPGQGLRLIYYSQIVNDFQKGDIAEGYSVSREKKESFPLTVTSAQKNPTAFYLCASSIVPGANENLFFGSGTQLSVL.

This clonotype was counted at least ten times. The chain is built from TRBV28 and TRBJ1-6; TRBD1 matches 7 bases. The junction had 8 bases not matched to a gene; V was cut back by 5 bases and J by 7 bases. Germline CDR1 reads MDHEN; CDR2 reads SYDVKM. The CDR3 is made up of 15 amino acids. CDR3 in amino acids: CASSLDRVQNSPLHF. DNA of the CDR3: TGTGCCAGCAGTCTAGACAGGGTTCAGAATTCACCCCTCCACTTT.

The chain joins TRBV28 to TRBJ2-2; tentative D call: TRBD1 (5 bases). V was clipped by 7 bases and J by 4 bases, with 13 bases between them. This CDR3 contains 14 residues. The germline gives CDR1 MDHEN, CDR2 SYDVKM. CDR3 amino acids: CASINPDTTGELFF. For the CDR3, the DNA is TGTGCCAGCATCAACCCGGACACCACCGGGGAGCTGTTTTTT.

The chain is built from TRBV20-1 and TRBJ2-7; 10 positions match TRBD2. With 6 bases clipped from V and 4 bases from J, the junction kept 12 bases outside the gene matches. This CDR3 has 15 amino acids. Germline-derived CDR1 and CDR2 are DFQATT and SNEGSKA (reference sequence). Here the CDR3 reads CSAPSRTSGLYEQYF. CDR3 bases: TGCAGTGCCCCCTCGCGGACTAGCGGACTATACGAGCAGTACTTC.

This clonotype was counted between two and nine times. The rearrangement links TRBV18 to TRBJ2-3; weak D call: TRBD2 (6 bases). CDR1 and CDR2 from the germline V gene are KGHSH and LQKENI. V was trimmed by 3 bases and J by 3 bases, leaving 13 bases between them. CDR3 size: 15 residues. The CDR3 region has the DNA TGTGCCAGCTCACCGCGGGGACTTAGTACAGATACGCAGTATTTT. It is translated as CASSPRGLSTDTQYF.

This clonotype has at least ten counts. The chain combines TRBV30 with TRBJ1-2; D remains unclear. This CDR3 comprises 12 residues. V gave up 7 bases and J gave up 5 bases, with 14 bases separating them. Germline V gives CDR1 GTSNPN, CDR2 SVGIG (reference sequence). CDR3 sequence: CASVPRRYGYTF. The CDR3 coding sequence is TGTGCCTCCGTCCCCAGGAGGTATGGCTACACCTTC.

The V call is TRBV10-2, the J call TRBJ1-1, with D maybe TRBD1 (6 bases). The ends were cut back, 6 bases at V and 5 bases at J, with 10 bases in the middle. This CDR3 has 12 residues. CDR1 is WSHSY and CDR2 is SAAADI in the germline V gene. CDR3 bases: TGCGCCAGCAGAACAGGGCAGACTGAAGCTTTCTTT. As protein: CASRTGQTEAFF.

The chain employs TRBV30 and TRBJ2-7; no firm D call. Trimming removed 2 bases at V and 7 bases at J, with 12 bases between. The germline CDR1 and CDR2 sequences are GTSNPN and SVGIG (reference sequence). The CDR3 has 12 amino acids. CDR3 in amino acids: CAWSTTGREQYF. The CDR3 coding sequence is TGTGCCTGGAGTACGACTGGAAGGGAGCAGTACTTC.

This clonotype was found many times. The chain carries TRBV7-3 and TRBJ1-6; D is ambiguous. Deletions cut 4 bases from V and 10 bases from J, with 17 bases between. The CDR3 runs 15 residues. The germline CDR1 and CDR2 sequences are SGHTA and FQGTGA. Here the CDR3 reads CASSSVSGSGSPLHF. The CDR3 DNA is TGTGCCAGCAGCTCCGTCAGCGGCTCTGGGTCACCCCTCCACTTT.

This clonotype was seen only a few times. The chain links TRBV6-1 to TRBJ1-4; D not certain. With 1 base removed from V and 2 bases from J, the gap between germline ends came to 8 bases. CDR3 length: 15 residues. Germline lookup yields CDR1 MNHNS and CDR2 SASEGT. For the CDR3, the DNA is TGTGCCAGCAGTGAAGGACACCTCACTAATGAAAAACTGTTTTTT. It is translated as CASSEGHLTNEKLFF.

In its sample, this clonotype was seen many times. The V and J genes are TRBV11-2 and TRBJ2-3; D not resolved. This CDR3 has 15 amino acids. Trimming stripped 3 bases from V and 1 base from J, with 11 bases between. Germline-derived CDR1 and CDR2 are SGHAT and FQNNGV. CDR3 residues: CASSFSRSGTDTQYF. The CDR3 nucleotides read TGTGCCAGCAGCTTTTCTAGGAGTGGCACAGATACGCAGTATTTT.

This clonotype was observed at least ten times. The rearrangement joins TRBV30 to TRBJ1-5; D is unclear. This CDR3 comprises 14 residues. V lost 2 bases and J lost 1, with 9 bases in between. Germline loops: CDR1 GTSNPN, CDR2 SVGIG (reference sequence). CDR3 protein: CAWSNGGSNQPQHF. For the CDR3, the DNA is TGTGCCTGGAGTAACGGAGGCAGCAATCAGCCCCAGCATTTT.